One sample yielded the 10 T cell receptor beta chains listed below, sequenced in a study of blood T cell repertoires in COVID-19. Sequenced by immunoSEQ multiplex PCR; TCRdb stores in-frame clones only, minus some. In the table there are more than 200,000 clones, about 88% of which are singletons. Input material: peripheral blood. The origin of the receptors is a woman aged 40 to 55 who had recovered from COVID-19.

The rearrangement uses TRBV7-2 and TRBJ2-1, with TRBD2 identical over 16 bases. V shed 4 bases, J shed 4 bases, and the junction held 4 bases outside the gene matches. The CDR3 contains 17 residues. The V gene's germline CDR1 is SGHTA and CDR2 FQGNSA. The CDR3 DNA reads as TGTGCCAGCAGCTCCTCGGGACTAGCGGGGGGGTACAATGAGCAGTTCTTC. This translates into CASSSSGLAGGYNEQFF.

This clone is a singleton in its sample. This rearrangement joins TRBV3-1 (or the pseudogene TRBV3-2) to TRBJ2-2, with 8 bases matching TRBD2. V shed 7 bases and J 7 bases; nucleotides not matched to a gene: 17. Germline loops: CDR1 LGHDT, CDR2 YNNKEL (reference sequence). CDR3 length equals 17 residues. The chain's CDR3 is CASNLFGAGGPVGELFF. The CDR3 coding sequence is TGTGCCAGCAATTTATTCGGGGCGGGGGGCCCGGTCGGGGAGCTGTTTTTT.

This clone came up many times. This sequence joins TRBV6-2 or TRBV6-3 and TRBJ1-1, with D tentatively TRBD1 (5 bases). The CDR3 is 16 amino acids. Trimming removed 3 bases at V and 0 bases at J, with 14 bases between. The germline V gene has CDR1 MNHEY and CDR2 SVGEGT. CDR3 amino acids: CASSYSRQSMNTEAFF. In DNA, the CDR3 is TGTGCCAGCAGTTATTCTAGACAGTCTATGAACACTGAAGCTTTCTTT.

The chain uses TRBV5-4 and TRBJ2-7; 12 bases fit TRBD2. Per germline, CDR1 SGHNT and CDR2 YYREEE (reference sequence). The CDR3 contains 19 residues. The J segment lost 0 bases and the V segment lost 3 bases, leaving 13 bases of the junction unmatched. The CDR3, as DNA: TGTGCCAGCAGCTCCAGGACTAGCGGGAAACCTTCTAGCTCCTACGAGCAGTACTTC. Its protein is CASSSRTSGKPSSSYEQYF.

The CDR3 DNA reads TGTGCCAGCAGCCGAAGCCTAGCGGGGGCCACAGATACGCAGTATTTT. Translating gives CASSRSLAGATDTQYF. The chain combines TRBV11-2 with TRBJ2-3; 10 nucleotides line up with TRBD2. Germline V CDR1 and CDR2: SGHAT, FQNNGV. The CDR3 sequence is 16 residues long. Trimming cost V 5 bases and J 2 bases; bases outside gene matches: 7.

This chain connects TRBV15 to TRBJ2-7; TRBD1 agrees at 10 bases. Germline lookup yields CDR1 LNHNV and CDR2 YYDKDF (reference sequence). The J segment lost 4 bases and the V segment lost 8 bases, leaving 5 bases of the junction unmatched. The CDR3 totals 13 residues. In DNA, the CDR3 is TGTGCCACCGGCCGGGACAGGGGATACGAGCAGTACTTC. It codes for CATGRDRGYEQYF. Filled out from reference TRBV15 and TRBJ2-7, the complete variable domain reads DAMVIQNPRYQVTQFGKPVTLSCSQTLNHNVMYWYQQKSSQAPKLLFHYYDKDFNNEADTPDNFQSRRPNTSFCFLDIRSPGLGDTAMYLCATGRDRGYEQYFGPGTRLTVT.

This clone was counted a single time. This chain uses TRBV7-8 with TRBJ2-7, with 9 nucleotides matching TRBD2. Germline V gene sequence: CDR1 SGHVS, CDR2 FQNEAQ. This CDR3 is built from 14 residues. The junction had 5 bases not matched to a gene; V was cut back by 5 bases and J by 3 bases. The CDR3, as DNA: TGTGCCAGCAGCCCACAGCGGGGGGACTACGAGCAGTACTTC. This gives the protein CASSPQRGDYEQYF.

CDR3 amino acids: CASSWDRGRYSLGANVLTF. The CDR3 coding sequence is TGTGCCAGCAGTTGGGACAGGGGGCGGTATTCCCTCGGGGCCAACGTCCTGACTTTC. The chain joins TRBV6-2 or TRBV6-3 to TRBJ2-6, with TRBD1 matching 12 bases. The ends lost 4 bases at V and 4 bases at J; junction bases unmatched: 11. CDR3 length: 19 residues. The germline V gene has CDR1 MNHEY and CDR2 SVGEGT.

This sequence joins TRBV12-3 or TRBV12-4 and TRBJ2-7; 7 positions agree with TRBD1. Trimming removed 7 bases from V and 7 bases from J; junction bases left unmatched: 10. The CDR3 covers 13 residues. The CDR3 is CASILTGSGEQYF. CDR3 in DNA: TGTGCCAGCATCCTGACAGGGTCGGGGGAGCAGTACTTC.

This chain joins TRBV5-3 and TRBJ2-7; no clear D. TRBV5-3 is noted as an ORF with a role that remains uncertain. The CDR3 sequence is 13 residues long. Trimming took 0 bases from V and 2 from J, leaving 6 bases between them. CDR3 DNA: TGTGCCAGAAGCTTGGGAGGAGCCTACGAGCAGTACTTC. Amino acids: CARSLGGAYEQYF.